This TCR beta chain was identified during a study of shared clonotypes between healthy human individuals. Study-wide results and caveats: Sequencing depth was expected to influence donor clonotype sharing.

V shed 2 bases, J shed 7 bases, and the junction held 15 bases outside the gene matches. The CDR3 contains 17 residues. Germline CDR1 and CDR2: SGHDN and FVKESK. Method: immunoSEQ multiplex PCR; TCRdb's copy keeps in-frame clones and lacks some. There are about 960,000 clones in the sample; roughly 72% occur only once, and approximately 1.5% lies in the top ten. In the case of this clone: Antigen unknown.

The receptor was derived from a man younger than 35 in good health. This chain links TRBV14 with TRBJ2-7; 9 bases are shared with TRBD1. Sequenced sample: memory CD4+ T cells sorted from blood. Described subset: CD45RA-negative fraction. The CDR3 nucleotides read TGTGCCAGCAGCCAATTTTTCGGGAGGACCGGGACAGGGGAGCAGTACTTC. This gives the protein CASSQFFGRTGTGEQYF.